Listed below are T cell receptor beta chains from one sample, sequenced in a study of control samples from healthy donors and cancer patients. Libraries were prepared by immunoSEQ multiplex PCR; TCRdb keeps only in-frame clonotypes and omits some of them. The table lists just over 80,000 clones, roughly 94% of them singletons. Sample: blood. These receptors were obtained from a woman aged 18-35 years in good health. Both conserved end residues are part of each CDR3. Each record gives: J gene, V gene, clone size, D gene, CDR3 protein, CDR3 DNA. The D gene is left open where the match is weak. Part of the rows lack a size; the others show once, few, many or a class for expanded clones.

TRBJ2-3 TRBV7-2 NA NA CASSPRPYTDTQYF TGTGCCAGCAGCCCCCGGCCATACACAGATACGCAGTATTTT
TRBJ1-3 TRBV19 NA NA CASSIKRQGISYSGNTIYF TGTGCCAGTAGTATAAAGCGGCAGGGAATCTCTTACTCTGGAAACACCATATATTTT
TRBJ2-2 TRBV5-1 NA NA CASSGPGGPGTGELFF TGCGCCAGCAGTGGCCCGGGGGGCCCGGGCACCGGGGAGCTGTTTTTT
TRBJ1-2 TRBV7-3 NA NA CASSLTGPAEDSGYTF TGTGCCAGCAGCTTAACGGGACCCGCGGAGGACTCTGGCTACACCTTC
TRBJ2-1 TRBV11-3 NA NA CASSLLGAGQGIYNEQFF TGTGCCAGCAGCTTACTGGGTGCGGGGCAGGGGATTTACAATGAGCAGTTCTTC
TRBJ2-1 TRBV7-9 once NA CASSPTPSSYNEQFF TGTGCCAGCAGCCCTACCCCAAGCTCCTACAATGAGCAGTTCTTC
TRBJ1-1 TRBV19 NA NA CASSIDVGADTEAFF TGTGCCAGTAGTATAGACGTCGGGGCTGACACTGAAGCTTTCTTT
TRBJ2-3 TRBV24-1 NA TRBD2 CATSDFTSGNTDTQYF TGTGCCACCAGTGATTTCACTAGCGGGAACACAGATACGCAGTATTTT
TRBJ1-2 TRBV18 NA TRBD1 CASSPQQGGKDGYTF TGTGCCAGCTCACCACAACAGGGGGGGAAGGATGGCTACACCTTC
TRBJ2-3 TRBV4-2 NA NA CASSHPTALTDTQYF TGTGCCAGCAGCCACCCAACCGCCTTAACAGATACGCAGTATTTT
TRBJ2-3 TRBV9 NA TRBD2 CASSSGGGADTQYF TGTGCCAGCAGCTCGGGCGGGGGGGCAGATACGCAGTATTTT
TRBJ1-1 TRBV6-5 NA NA CASSSVNTEAFF TGTGCCAGCAGTTCCGTTAACACTGAAGCTTTCTTT
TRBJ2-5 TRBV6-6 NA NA CASSWSSQETQYF TGTGCCAGCAGTTGGTCCAGCCAAGAGACCCAGTACTTC
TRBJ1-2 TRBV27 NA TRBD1 CASSYGTGVGHYGYTF TGTGCCAGCAGTTACGGGACAGGAGTAGGGCACTATGGCTACACCTTC
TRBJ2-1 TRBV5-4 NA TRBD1 CASIGQAGNEQFF TGTGCCAGCATTGGACAGGCGGGCAATGAGCAGTTCTTC
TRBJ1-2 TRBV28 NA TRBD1 CASSLRDRGAYGYTF TGTGCCAGCAGTTTAAGGGACAGGGGGGCCTATGGCTACACCTTC
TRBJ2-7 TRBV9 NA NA CASSPEGDQLSYEQYF TGTGCCAGCAGCCCGGAGGGGGACCAGTTGTCCTACGAGCAGTACTTC
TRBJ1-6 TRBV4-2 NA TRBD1 CASSQTGDNSPLHF TGTGCCAGCAGCCAGACAGGGGATAATTCACCCCTCCACTTT
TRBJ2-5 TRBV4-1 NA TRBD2 CASSQEGSGGASETQYF TGCGCCAGCAGCCAAGAAGGTAGCGGGGGGGCTTCGGAGACCCAGTACTTC
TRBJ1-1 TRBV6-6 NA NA CASSYGGLGNTEAFF TGTGCCAGCAGTTACGGCGGCCTGGGAAACACTGAAGCTTTCTTT
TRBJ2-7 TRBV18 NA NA CASSPLRDSYEQYF TGTGCCAGCTCCCCTCTGAGGGACTCCTACGAGCAGTACTTC
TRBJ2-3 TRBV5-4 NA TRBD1 CASSPDRGRGDTQYF TGTGCCAGCAGCCCGGACAGGGGGCGTGGAGATACGCAGTATTTT
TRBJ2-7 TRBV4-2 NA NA CASSQEEGRSSYEQYF TGTGCCAGCAGCCAAGAAGAGGGAAGAAGCTCCTACGAGCAGTACTTC
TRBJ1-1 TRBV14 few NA CASSSLRRGEAFF TGTGCCAGCAGTAGCCTGCGAAGGGGTGAAGCTTTCTTT
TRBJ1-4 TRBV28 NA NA CASSLYPREKLFF TGTGCCAGCAGTTTATACCCGAGGGAAAAACTGTTTTTT
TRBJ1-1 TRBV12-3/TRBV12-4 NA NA CASSLNRVKAFF TGTGCCAGCAGTTTGAACAGGGTAAAAGCTTTCTTT
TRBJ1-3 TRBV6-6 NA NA CASSYSGPKGNTIYF TGTGCCAGCAGTTACTCTGGGCCGAAGGGAAACACCATATATTTT
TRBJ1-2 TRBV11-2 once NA CASSDPKTGHSWGYTF TGTGCCAGCAGCGACCCCAAGACGGGACACTCATGGGGCTACACCTTC
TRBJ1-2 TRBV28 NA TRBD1 CASSLSPTGDYGYTF TGTGCCAGCAGTTTATCTCCTACAGGGGATTATGGCTACACCTTC
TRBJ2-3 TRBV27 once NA CASSISDDTDTQYF TGTGCCAGCAGTATTAGCGATGACACAGATACGCAGTATTTT
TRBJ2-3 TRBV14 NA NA CASSQDLETSFTDTQYF TGTGCCAGCAGCCAAGATCTCGAGACTAGTTTCACAGATACGCAGTATTTT